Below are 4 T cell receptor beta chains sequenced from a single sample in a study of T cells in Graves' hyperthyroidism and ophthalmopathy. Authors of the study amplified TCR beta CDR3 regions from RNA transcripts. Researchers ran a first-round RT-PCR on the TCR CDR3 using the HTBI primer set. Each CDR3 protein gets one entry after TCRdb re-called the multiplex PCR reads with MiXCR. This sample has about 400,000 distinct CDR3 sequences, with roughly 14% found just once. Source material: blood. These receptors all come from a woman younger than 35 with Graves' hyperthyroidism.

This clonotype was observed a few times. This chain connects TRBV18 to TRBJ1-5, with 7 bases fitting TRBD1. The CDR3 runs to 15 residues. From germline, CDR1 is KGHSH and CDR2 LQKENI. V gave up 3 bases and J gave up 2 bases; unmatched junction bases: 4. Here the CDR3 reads CASSPTGVGNQPQHF. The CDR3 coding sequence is TGTGCCAGCTCACCCACAGGGGTAGGCAATCAGCCCCAGCATTTT.

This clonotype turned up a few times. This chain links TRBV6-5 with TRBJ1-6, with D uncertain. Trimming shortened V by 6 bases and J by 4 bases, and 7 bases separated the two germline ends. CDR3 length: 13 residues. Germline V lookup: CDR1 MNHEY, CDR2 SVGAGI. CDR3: CASSTAYNSPLHF. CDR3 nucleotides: TGTGCCAGCAGCACAGCGTATAATTCACCCCTCCACTTT.

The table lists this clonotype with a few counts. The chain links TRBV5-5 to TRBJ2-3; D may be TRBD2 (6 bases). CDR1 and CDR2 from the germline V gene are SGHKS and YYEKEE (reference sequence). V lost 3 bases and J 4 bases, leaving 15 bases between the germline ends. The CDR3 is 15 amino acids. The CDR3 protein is CASSSHLTRSDTQYF. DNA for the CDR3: TGTGCCAGCAGCTCCCATTTGACTAGGTCAGATACGCAGTATTTT.

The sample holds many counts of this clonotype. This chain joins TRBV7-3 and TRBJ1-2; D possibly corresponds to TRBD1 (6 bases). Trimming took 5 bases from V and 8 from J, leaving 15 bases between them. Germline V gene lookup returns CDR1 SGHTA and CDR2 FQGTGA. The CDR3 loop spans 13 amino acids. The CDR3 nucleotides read TGTGCCAGCAGCCTAAACAACAGGGACGGCTACACCTTC. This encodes CASSLNNRDGYTF.